The present T cell receptor beta chain was sequenced within a study of lymphopenia after photon versus proton radiotherapy. Clones were read by immunoSEQ multiplex PCR, and TCRdb kept only the in-frame ones, dropping some. The sample consists of about 70,000 clones, approximately 90% of them appearing once. Of note for this clone: Its antigen remains unknown.

Study conclusions and caveats: Post-nadir diversity loss with photons came from oligoclonal expansion, particularly CD8+ Temra cells. Under photons, naive T cells and diversity fell while effector/memory populations rose. Better survival with proton therapy was suggested as possible, not demonstrated.

From germline, CDR1 is MNHNS and CDR2 SASEGT. Trimming pared 1 base from V and 4 bases from J, leaving 14 bases between. CDR3 size: 16 residues. This TCR came from a woman aged 40 to 49 with cholangiocarcinoma. The chain combines TRBV6-1 with TRBJ2-1; D is perhaps TRBD1 or TRBD2 (5 bases each). The sequences come from peripheral blood, collected from a patient treated with photon-based radiotherapy. The CDR3 protein is CASSEEEGAGYNEQFF. CDR3 nucleotide sequence: TGTGCCAGCAGTGAAGAAGAAGGGGCGGGTTACAATGAGCAGTTCTTC.